This paragraph covers one T cell receptor beta chain sequence. TCRdb reprocessed the 5' RACE reads with MiXCR, giving one entry per CDR3 protein. The repertoire holds more than 400,000 distinct CDR3 sequences, 18% seen once, with roughly an eighth in the top ten. The sample comes from a study of T-cell memory formation after mild COVID-19. Trimming took 2 bases from V and 6 from J, leaving 11 bases between them. The CDR3 totals 14 residues. The V gene's germline CDR1 is SEHNR and CDR2 FQNEAQ (reference sequence). The sequenced material came from PBMCs or a T cell subset sorted from them (not recorded which). This chain links TRBV7-9 with TRBJ2-1; D perhaps matches TRBD2 (5 bases). This TCR derives from an adult woman who had mild COVID-19 (a few samples of this study predate the infection). Cell type and time point are not known. The CDR3 DNA is TGTGCCAGCAGCTTATCTAGCCTTCTCAATGAGCAGTTCTTC. Amino acids: CASSLSSLLNEQFF.